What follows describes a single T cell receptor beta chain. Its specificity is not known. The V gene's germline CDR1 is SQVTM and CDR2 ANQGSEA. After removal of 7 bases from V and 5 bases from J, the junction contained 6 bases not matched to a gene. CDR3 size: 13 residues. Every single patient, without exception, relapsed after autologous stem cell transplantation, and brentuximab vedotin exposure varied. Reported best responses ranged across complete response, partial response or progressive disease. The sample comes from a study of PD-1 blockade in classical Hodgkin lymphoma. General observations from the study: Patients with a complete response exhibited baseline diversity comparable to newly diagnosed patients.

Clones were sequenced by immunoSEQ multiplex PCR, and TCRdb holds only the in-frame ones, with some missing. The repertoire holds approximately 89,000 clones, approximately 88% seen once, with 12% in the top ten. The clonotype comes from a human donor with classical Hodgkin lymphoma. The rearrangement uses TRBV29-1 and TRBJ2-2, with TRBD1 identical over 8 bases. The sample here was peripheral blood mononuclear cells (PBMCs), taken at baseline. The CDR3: CSGQGAQTGELFF. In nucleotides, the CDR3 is TGCAGCGGGCAGGGGGCCCAGACCGGGGAGCTGTTTTTT.